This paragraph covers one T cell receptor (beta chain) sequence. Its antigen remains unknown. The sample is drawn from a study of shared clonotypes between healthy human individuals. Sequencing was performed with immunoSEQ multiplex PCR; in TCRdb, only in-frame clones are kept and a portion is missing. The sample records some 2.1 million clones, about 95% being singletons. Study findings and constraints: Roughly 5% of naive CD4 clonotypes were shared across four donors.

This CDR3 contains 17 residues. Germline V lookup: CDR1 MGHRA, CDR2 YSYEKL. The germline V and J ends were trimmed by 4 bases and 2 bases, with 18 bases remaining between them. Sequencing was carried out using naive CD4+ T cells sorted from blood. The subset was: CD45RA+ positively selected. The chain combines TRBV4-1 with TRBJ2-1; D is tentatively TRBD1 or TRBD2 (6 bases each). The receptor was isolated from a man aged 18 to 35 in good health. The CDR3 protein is CASSRGGTPGTYNEQFF. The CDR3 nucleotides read TGCGCCAGCAGCCGGGGCGGGACACCCGGCACCTACAATGAGCAGTTCTTC.